This T cell receptor (beta chain) is from a study of siplizumab effects on memory and regulatory T cells. In the case of this clone: The antigen remains undetermined.

Using immunoSEQ multiplex PCR, the repertoire was profiled, and TCRdb retains in-frame clones only, with some absent. The sample has roughly 56,000 clones; approximately 93% are singletons. V gave up 0 bases and J gave up 2 bases; unmatched junction bases: 5. The CDR3 has 17 amino acids. The germline CDR1 and CDR2 sequences are SGDLS and YYNGEE. Findings of the study overall: Suppressive capability of dividing Tregs from siplizumab cultures went unverified. Siplizumab significantly brought down the alloreactive sequences that trace back to unstimulated CD4+ memory cells.

This TCR was recovered from a human donor in good health. Sequencing used CD8+ T cells sorted from blood. The J gene is TRBJ2-3, the V gene TRBV9; 11 bases align to TRBD2. The chain's CDR3 is CASSVGGLAVNTDTQYF. Written as DNA, the CDR3 is TGTGCCAGCAGCGTAGGGGGACTAGCGGTAAACACAGATACGCAGTATTTT.